This passage covers 10 T cell receptor beta chains from one sample sequenced in a study of T cell repertoires in cytomegalovirus infection. Antigens for these TCRs are unknown. Each CDR3 protein gets one entry after TCRdb re-called the reads with MiXCR. The table has a few hundred thousand distinct CDR3 sequences, 30% to 35% seen once; the top ten hold 15% to 20%. The sequencing here drew on cultured PBMCs, taken from culture after CMV antigen stimulation. Receptors originate from a human donor in good health (CMV status not recorded). Some clones in this sample may be carry-over from other donors' samples.

The gene calls are TRBV4-1 and TRBJ2-1; perhaps D is TRBD1 or TRBD2 (6 bases each). From germline, CDR1 is MGHRA and CDR2 YSYEKL. The V end lost 4 bases, the J end lost 0 bases, and 13 bases lay between the germline ends. The CDR3 loop spans 16 amino acids. The CDR3 loop is CASSPRGTYSYNEQFF. The CDR3, as DNA: TGCGCCAGCAGCCCAAGGGGGACTTACTCCTACAATGAGCAGTTCTTC.

V usage is TRBV7-2 and J usage is TRBJ2-1, with 9 bases matching TRBD2. This CDR3 has 14 amino acids. Germline CDR1 SGHTA, CDR2 FQGNSA. With V trimmed by 9 bases and J by 6 bases, 9 bases remained unmatched. CDR3 sequence reads: CASSLAGQSNEQFF. The CDR3 region has the DNA TGTGCCAGTAGCCTAGCGGGGCAGAGCAATGAGCAGTTCTTC.

V usage is TRBV2 and J usage is TRBJ2-5; 7 nucleotides align to TRBD1. V dropped 6 bases and J dropped 4; count of bases not matched to a gene: 11. This CDR3 contains 15 residues. Germline loops: CDR1 SNHLY, CDR2 FYNNEI. This CDR3 is CASSQLDRVSETQYF. In DNA, the CDR3 is TGTGCCAGCAGCCAACTCGACAGGGTATCAGAGACCCAGTACTTC.

The chain is built from TRBV6-1 and TRBJ2-7; D is uncertain. This CDR3 contains 13 residues. V gave up 6 bases and J gave up 2 bases, with 11 bases separating them. The germline gives CDR1 MNHNS, CDR2 SASEGT. The CDR3 DNA sequence: TGTGCCAGCAGCCTCGACAAGACCTACGAGCAGTACTTC. It encodes CASSLDKTYEQYF.

The rearrangement joins TRBV7-9 to TRBJ1-1, with D perhaps TRBD1 (6 bases). Germline V gene lookup returns CDR1 SEHNR and CDR2 FQNEAQ (reference sequence). V shed 4 bases and J shed 0 bases, with 15 bases lying between them. The CDR3 contains 16 residues. The CDR3 protein is CASSSNRVSLNTEAFF. The CDR3 bases are TGTGCCAGCAGCTCAAACAGGGTTTCTTTGAACACTGAAGCTTTCTTT. The variable domain in full, with the rest retrieved from reference TRBV7-9 and TRBJ1-1, is DTGVSQNPRHKITKRGQNVTFRCDPISEHNRLYWYRQTLGQGPEFLTYFQNEAQLEKSRLLSDRFSAERPKGSFSTLEIQRTEQGDSAMYLCASSSNRVSLNTEAFFGQGTRLTVV.

This clonotype was found a few times. The chain employs TRBV7-2 and TRBJ2-5, with TRBD1 as a possible D gene (6 bases). CDR3 length: 13 amino acids. From germline, CDR1 is SGHTA and CDR2 FQGNSA. V was clipped by 4 bases and J by 5 bases, with 11 bases between them. CDR3 sequence: CASSSQGGETQYF. In nucleotides, the CDR3 is TGTGCCAGCAGCTCACAGGGTGGTGAGACCCAGTACTTC.

The rearrangement links TRBV28 to TRBJ2-1, with a tentative D call TRBD2 (5 bases). The CDR3 covers 15 residues. V was trimmed by 4 bases and J by 3 bases, leaving 13 bases between them. Germline loops: CDR1 MDHEN, CDR2 SYDVKM. CDR3 sequence: CASSSDSRRYNEQFF. The CDR3 DNA is TGTGCCAGCAGTTCGGACTCCCGACGCTACAATGAGCAGTTCTTC. Full variable domain (remainder filled in from reference TRBV28 and TRBJ2-1): DVKVTQSSRYLVKRTGEKVFLECVQDMDHENMFWYRQDPGLGLRLIYFSYDVKMKEKGDIPEGYSVSREKKERFSLILESASTNQTSMYLCASSSDSRRYNEQFFGPGTRLTVL.

This clonotype was detected a few times. The chain is built from TRBV19 and TRBJ2-3; maybe TRBD2 (5 bases). The germline CDR1 and CDR2 sequences are LNHDA and SQIVND (reference sequence). The CDR3 is 17 amino acids. Trimming shortened V by 6 bases and J by 5 bases, and 24 bases separated the two germline ends. This CDR3 reads CASSPQERRDARDTQYF. CDR3 nucleotide sequence: TGTGCCAGTAGCCCCCAGGAGCGGAGAGACGCCAGAGATACGCAGTATTTT.

V gene TRBV6-1 combines with J gene TRBJ2-4; D call uncertain. Germline assignment: CDR1 MNHNS and CDR2 SASEGT. The CDR3 has 15 residues. Trimming took off 1 base at V and 2 bases at J, with 9 bases between the two ends. CDR3 nucleotide sequence: TGTGCCAGCAGTGAAGGGACCAGTTCCAAAAACATTCAGTACTTC. Protein sequence: CASSEGTSSKNIQYF.

The chain employs TRBV19 and TRBJ1-5, with D perhaps matching TRBD1 (5 bases). CDR1 and CDR2 from the germline V gene are LNHDA and SQIVND (reference sequence). The CDR3 has 17 amino acids. V was pared by 6 bases and J by 0 bases, with 18 bases between. In DNA, the CDR3 is TGTGCCAGTAGCCGGGCGGAGGGGATAGCTAGCAATCAGCCCCAGCATTTT. Encoded protein: CASSRAEGIASNQPQHF.